A selection of T cell receptor beta chains follows, all from one sample in a study of shared clonotypes between healthy human individuals. Only in-frame clones appear in the TCRdb table, and some are missing; sequencing was by immunoSEQ multiplex PCR. Of about 2.1 million clones listed, around 93% were seen once; the top ten hold about 1.7%. The sequenced sample consisted of naive CD8+ T cells from PBMCs. The receptors come from a man aged 18 to 30 in good health. Some clones in this sample may be carry-over from other donors' samples. Each CDR3 is given with its conserved first and last residue. The D gene is left open where the match is weak. Size is stated for part of the rows, as once, few or many counts, or as a class when the clone is expanded.

d_call | j_call | v_call | clone_size | cdr3_aa | cdr3_nt
TRBD1 | TRBJ2-2 | TRBV5-6 | . | CASTAWTGGSGELFF | TGTGCCAGCACCGCTTGGACAGGGGGGTCCGGGGAGCTGTTTTTT
TRBD1 | TRBJ1-2 | TRBV9 | once | CASSDGWTGQNYGYTF | TGTGCCAGCAGCGACGGCTGGACAGGGCAGAACTATGGCTACACCTTC
. | TRBJ1-4 | TRBV28 | . | CASSLFGQTNEKLFF | TGTGCCAGCAGTTTGTTCGGACAGACTAATGAAAAACTGTTTTTT
. | TRBJ2-3 | TRBV27 | . | CASSPFGGSPDTQYF | TGTGCCAGCAGCCCCTTTGGGGGTAGCCCAGATACGCAGTATTTT
. | TRBJ2-7 | TRBV7-6 | . | CASSSGAGYEQYF | TGTGCCAGCAGCTCCGGGGCCGGGTACGAGCAGTACTTC
. | TRBJ2-6 | TRBV5-1 | once | CASRSLGGAGANVLTF | TGCGCCAGCAGATCTCTCGGCGGGGCTGGGGCCAACGTCCTGACTTTC
. | TRBJ1-5 | TRBV27 | . | CASSPSTGQINQPQHF | TGTGCCAGCAGTCCATCAACCGGTCAGATCAATCAGCCCCAGCATTTT
TRBD2 | TRBJ2-1 | TRBV10-3 | . | CAISEFAAGVSYNEQFF | TGTGCCATCAGTGAGTTTGCAGCGGGAGTCTCCTACAATGAGCAGTTCTTC
TRBD1 | TRBJ1-3 | TRBV28 | once | CASSSMLTTDRVDGNTIYF | TGTGCCAGCAGTTCCATGCTCACCACGGACAGGGTGGACGGAAACACCATATATTTT
. | TRBJ1-2 | TRBV19 | . | CASSIRGDGYTF | TGTGCCAGTAGTATCAGGGGAGACGGCTACACCTTC
. | TRBJ2-3 | TRBV29-1 | . | CSVPRTLPTDTQYF | TGCAGCGTTCCACGGACACTGCCCACAGATACGCAGTATTTT
. | TRBJ1-3 | TRBV6-5 | . | CASSYRGPGNTTYF | TGTGCCAGCAGTTACCGAGGGCCTGGAAACACCACATATTTT
. | TRBJ2-7 | TRBV4-1 | . | CASSQVTASYEQYF | TGCGCCAGCAGCCAAGTCACGGCCTCCTACGAGCAGTACTTC
. | TRBJ2-3 | TRBV7-8 | . | CATHPGLETDTQYF | TGTGCCACCCACCCGGGGCTAGAGACAGATACGCAGTATTTT
. | TRBJ2-1 | TRBV18 | . | CASSPQGTYNEQFF | TGTGCCAGCTCACCCCAGGGCACCTACAATGAGCAGTTCTTC
. | TRBJ2-7 | TRBV10-2 | . | CASSGPGPSYEQYF | TGCGCCAGCAGTGGTCCAGGGCCCTCCTACGAGCAGTACTTC
TRBD2 | TRBJ2-7 | TRBV10-3 | . | CAISDPAGGSYEQYF | TGTGCCATCAGCGACCCCGCGGGGGGCTCCTACGAGCAGTACTTC
TRBD2 | TRBJ2-7 | TRBV6-5 | . | CASSYSSGGRLYEQYF | TGTGCCAGCAGTTACTCGAGCGGGGGGCGCTTGTACGAGCAGTACTTC
. | TRBJ2-5 | TRBV15 | . | CATSREKAGETQYF | TGTGCCACCAGCAGAGAGAAGGCCGGGGAGACCCAGTACTTC
TRBD2 | TRBJ2-1 | TRBV18 | . | CASSPPALAGNNEQFF | TGTGCCAGCTCACCACCCGCCCTAGCGGGAAACAATGAGCAGTTCTTC
. | TRBJ1-1 | TRBV19 | . | CATRDGLNTEAFF | TGTGCCACAAGGGACGGTCTGAACACTGAAGCTTTCTTT
. | TRBJ2-5 | TRBV9 | . | CASSPRRGWEEETQYF | TGTGCCAGCAGCCCCCGACGGGGGTGGGAGGAAGAGACCCAGTACTTC
. | TRBJ2-7 | TRBV4-2 | . | CASSQVAETPTYEQYF | TGTGCCAGCAGCCAAGTCGCTGAGACTCCTACCTACGAGCAGTACTTC
TRBD2 | TRBJ2-7 | TRBV19 | . | CASSLSGSSYEQYF | TGTGCCAGTAGTCTTAGCGGGAGCTCCTACGAGCAGTACTTC
TRBD1 | TRBJ2-3 | TRBV28 | . | CASSLGRGSSRTDTQYF | TGTGCCAGCAGTTTGGGCAGGGGGTCTTCGCGGACAGATACGCAGTATTTT
. | TRBJ2-5 | TRBV30 | . | CAWSGLYRDNQYQETQYF | TGTGCCTGGAGTGGACTATACCGGGACAACCAGTACCAAGAGACCCAGTACTTC
TRBD1 | TRBJ1-4 | TRBV10-1 | . | CASSESGQGPEKLFF | TGCGCCAGCAGTGAGTCGGGACAGGGACCTGAAAAACTGTTTTTT
TRBD2 | TRBJ2-7 | TRBV7-9 | . | CASSQGLAGSYEQYF | TGTGCCAGCAGCCAGGGACTAGCGGGGTCCTACGAGCAGTACTTC
. | TRBJ2-7 | TRBV4-1 | . | CASSQAREFSSYEQYF | TGCGCCAGCAGCCAAGCCCGGGAGTTCAGCTCCTACGAGCAGTACTTC
. | TRBJ1-1 | TRBV19 | . | CASSILIGNTEAFF | TGTGCCAGTAGTATCCTCATCGGAAACACTGAAGCTTTCTTT
. | TRBJ2-3 | TRBV7-3 | . | CASSFGVSSTDTQYF | TGTGCCAGCAGCTTTGGGGTATCTAGCACAGATACGCAGTATTTT
. | TRBJ2-2 | TRBV6-6 | . | CASSYSLRLGGELFF | TGTGCCAGCAGTTACTCCTTACGGCTTGGCGGGGAGCTGTTTTTT
TRBD1 | TRBJ1-2 | TRBV6-5 | few | CASSIQGNYGYTF | TGTGCCAGCAGCATACAGGGGAACTATGGCTACACCTTC
. | TRBJ2-3 | TRBV5-1 | . | CASSLSWVRQQVVLRTDTQYF | TGCGCCAGCAGCTTGTCCTGGGTACGTCAACAGGTGGTCCTAAGGACAGATACGCAGTATTTT
. | TRBJ1-2 | TRBV7-8 | once | CASSLSRVYYGYTF | TGTGCCAGCAGCTTATCCAGGGTATACTATGGCTACACCTTC
TRBD1 | TRBJ2-4 | TRBV19 | . | CASSPKTGGNIQYF | TGTGCCAGTAGTCCAAAGACAGGGGGAAACATTCAGTACTTC
. | TRBJ1-4 | TRBV5-6 | . | CASSSQAAFYEKLFF | TGTGCCAGCAGCTCCCAGGCTGCCTTTTATGAAAAACTGTTTTTT
TRBD2 | TRBJ2-1 | TRBV28 | . | CATLSGGSYNEQFF | TGTGCCACCCTAAGCGGGGGCTCCTACAATGAGCAGTTCTTC
TRBD1 | TRBJ2-1 | TRBV7-9 | . | CASSLRQGSVF | TGTGCCAGCAGCTTACGACAGGGTTCGGTCTTC
TRBD2 | TRBJ2-1 | TRBV7-8 | . | CASSPGLAPLF | TGTGCCAGCAGCCCAGGACTAGCTCCCCTCTTC
. | TRBJ2-6 | TRBV2 | . | CASRHQSSGANVLTF | TGTGCCAGCAGACACCAGAGCTCTGGGGCCAACGTCCTGACTTTC
. | TRBJ2-1 | TRBV5-4 | . | CASSLAPGRQSYNEQFF | TGTGCCAGCAGCTTGGCCCCGGGACGGCAATCCTACAATGAGCAGTTCTTC
. | TRBJ2-1 | TRBV9 | . | CASSVSEYNEQFF | TGTGCCAGCAGCGTCTCCGAGTACAATGAGCAGTTCTTC
. | TRBJ2-7 | TRBV27 | . | CASSLVGGAKRVREQYF | TGTGCCAGCAGTTTAGTTGGAGGGGCCAAGAGGGTACGAGAGCAGTACTTC